This T cell receptor (beta chain) was captured in a study of blood T cell repertoires in COVID-19. Study-level background: Italy, Spain and the United States were the sources of the convalescent and acute COVID-19 samples. In each case, the material was cDNA or gDNA derived from T cells, B-cell-depleted T cells, or PBMCs.

The authors' processing: Nucleated cell number was recorded as an estimate derived from reference gene primer amplification. Assay used: immunoSEQ multiplex PCR; TCRdb lists only in-frame clones, some missing. V, J and clone size are taken as reported in that table, and D and trimming were inferred from the DNA itself. This sample yields approximately 200,000 clones, of which about 93% are seen a single time; about 0.76% belongs to the top ten. Enrolled during active infection, Seattle patients were then followed longitudinally. In germline, CDR1 is ENHRY, CDR2 SYGVKD. The ends lost 11 bases at V and 7 bases at J; junction bases unmatched: 7. The CDR3 has 12 residues.

Material: peripheral blood. The sequence came from a man between 25 and 39 years old with COVID-19, enrolled during active disease. The chain uses TRBV10-3 and TRBJ1-5, with 8 bases that match TRBD1. The CDR3 region has the DNA TGTGCCGCCGGACAGGGAGGCCAGCCCCAGCATTTT. Translation: CAAGQGGQPQHF.